This T cell receptor (beta chain) was sequenced for a study of cytomegalovirus exposure and HLA in healthy donors. The germline gives CDR1 GTSNPN, CDR2 SVGIG (reference sequence). V lost 1 base to trimming and J lost 8 bases, with 21 bases between them. The CDR3 is 17 residues long. 13 Jbeta primers and 60 Vbeta primers were used for the PCR. TCRdb's copy holds only in-frame clones and misses some; the assay was immunoSEQ multiplex PCR. Of some 190,000 clones listed, around three quarters are singletons. On this clone itself: Its target is not known.

Findings and limits, study-wide: The later analysis indicated that the majority of CMV-associated TCR beta chains appeared HLA-restricted. When the data were analyzed later, several of the most significant clusters appeared to be linked to common viral pathogens.

The sequenced sample was PBMCs. The genes are TRBV30 and TRBJ1-6, with D maybe TRBD1 (6 bases). The clonotype originates from a young woman in good health and CMV-seropositive. CDR3 region: CAWSDTSPGPGDSPLHF. DNA for the CDR3: TGTGCCTGGAGTGACACAAGCCCCGGGCCAGGGGATTCACCCCTCCACTTT.